These 21 T cell receptor beta chains share one sample of origin, sequenced in a study of blood T cells in healthy people across ages. Together with a sample-barcoded 5' primer, a J-beta primer mix was included in a second PCR lasting roughly 6 to 12 cycles. TCRdb analysed the 5' RACE reads with MiXCR anew, one entry per CDR3 protein. The sample yields about 830,000 distinct CDR3 sequences, 55% to 65% seen once. The material sequenced was blood. Receptor source: a man aged 25 to 40 in good health.

The rearrangement uses TRBV21-1 and TRBJ1-2. TRBV21-1 counts as a pseudogene. This CDR3 region has 16 residues. The CDR3 bases are TGTGCCAGCAGCGTAGCAGCAGAACTATTTCCTTATGGCTACACCTTC. This translates into CASSVAAELFPYGYTF.

The J gene is TRBJ2-7, the V gene TRBV4-2; D tentatively reads TRBD1 or TRBD2 (5 bases each). Germline V gene data show CDR1 as LGHNA and CDR2 as YNFKEQ. The CDR3 is 15 amino acids. Trimming pared 5 bases from V and 0 bases from J, leaving 14 bases between. Here the CDR3 DNA reads TGTGCCAGCAGCGTCCGGGACGCGAGCTCCTACGAGCAGTACTTC. Protein: CASSVRDASSYEQYF.

J is TRBJ2-1 and V is TRBV10-3, with TRBD2 matching 8 bases. CDR3 length: 15 residues. V trimming: 0 bases; J trimming: 3 bases; junction bases outside the gene matches: 1. Germline V lookup: CDR1 ENHRY, CDR2 SYGVKD. CDR3 region: CAISESSGGYNEQFF. The CDR3 nucleotides are TGTGCCATCAGTGAGTCGAGCGGGGGCTACAATGAGCAGTTCTTC.

The chain has TRBV7-2 and TRBJ2-3; D not resolved. Between the trimmed V and J ends, which lost 1 base and 11 bases, there was a span of 7 bases. Germline CDR1 reads SGHTA; CDR2 reads FQGNSA. CDR3 length equals 11 residues. CDR3 sequence: CASSLVQVQYF. CDR3 sequence (DNA): TGTGCCAGCAGCTTAGTGCAGGTGCAGTATTTT.

The rearrangement uses TRBV5-1 and TRBJ1-1; no reliable D call. The V end lost 3 bases, the J end lost 1 base, and 7 bases lay between the germline ends. The CDR3 runs to 13 residues. Germline values: CDR1 SGHRS, CDR2 YFSETQ. The CDR3 here is CASSWEGNTEAFF. CDR3 nucleotide sequence: TGCGCCAGCAGCTGGGAGGGGAACACTGAAGCTTTCTTT.

The gene calls are TRBV6-6 and TRBJ1-5; 9 bases align to TRBD1. Per the germline V gene, CDR1 is MNHNY and CDR2 is SVGAGI (reference sequence). Trimming removed 6 bases from V and 7 bases from J; junction bases left unmatched: 16. CDR3 length: 17 amino acids. The CDR3 nucleotides are TGTGCCAGCAGGTTCGCGACCGGGACAGGGTGGCAACAGCCCCAGCATTTT. It is translated as CASRFATGTGWQQPQHF.

This clonotype came up a few times. This sequence joins TRBV25-1 and TRBJ2-1; possibly TRBD1 or TRBD2 for D (5 bases each). V gave up 7 bases and J gave up 7 bases, with 14 bases separating them. There are 13 residues in the CDR3. CDR1 and CDR2 (germline): MGHDK, SYGVNS. CDR3 bases: TGTGCCAGCAATAAGAACGGGGCGAATGAGCAGTTCTTC. This codes for CASNKNGANEQFF.

The CDR3 region has the DNA TGTGCCAGCAGCGTAACTAGCGGGGGTGGAGAGACCCAGTACTTC. It yields the protein CASSVTSGGGETQYF. The chain recombines TRBV9 with TRBJ2-5; 11 nucleotides agree with TRBD2. V lost 1 base to trimming and J lost 4 bases; unmatched junction nucleotides: 3. Per the germline V gene, CDR1 is SGDLS and CDR2 is YYNGEE. The CDR3 length is 15 residues.

The genes are TRBV6-5 and TRBJ2-1; 11 nucleotides match TRBD2. The CDR3 runs to 14 residues. Germline V gene sequence: CDR1 MNHEY, CDR2 SVGAGI. With 6 bases clipped from V and 8 bases from J, the junction kept 6 bases outside the gene matches. In DNA, the CDR3 is TGTGCCAGCAGCGCCCTAGCGGGAGGCGATGAGCAGTTCTTC. Encoded protein: CASSALAGGDEQFF.

This clonotype has a single count. The chain recombines TRBV12-3 or TRBV12-4 with TRBJ1-2; no clear D gene. The CDR3 consists of 15 residues. V lost 5 bases to trimming and J lost 2 bases, with 15 bases between them. The CDR3 here is CASSPPDRLNYGYTF. CDR3 DNA sequence: TGTGCCAGCAGTCCCCCGGATCGGCTGAACTATGGCTACACCTTC.

The V call is TRBV7-2, the J call TRBJ2-4, with D perhaps matching TRBD1 or TRBD2 (5 bases each). The DNA end is a closer match to TRBJ2-5, so the J assignment may be wrong. Germline V gene sequence: CDR1 SGHTA, CDR2 FQGNSA. This CDR3 has 14 amino acids. The CDR3 DNA follows: TGTGCCAGCAGACGAGGGGAAACCCAAGAGACCCAGTACTTC. This sequence encodes CASRRGETQETQYF.

The chain couples TRBV29-1 to TRBJ2-4; 7 nucleotides agree with TRBD2. V lost 4 bases to trimming and J lost 5 bases; unmatched junction nucleotides: 8. Germline V gene sequence: CDR1 SQVTM, CDR2 ANQGSEA. The CDR3 is 14 residues long. The CDR3 DNA sequence: TGCAGCGTTGGGGAAAGCGGGGTTCAAAACATTCAGTACTTC. Its translation is CSVGESGVQNIQYF.

This chain joins TRBV10-3 and TRBJ2-7; 7 positions agree with TRBD1. The J call is in doubt because the DNA end fits TRBJ2-5 better. Germline assignment: CDR1 ENHRY and CDR2 SYGVKD. CDR3 size: 14 residues. The CDR3 is CAIRNRDSQETQYF. CDR3 nucleotides: TGTGCCATCAGGAACCGGGACAGTCAAGAGACCCAGTACTTC.

The V gene is TRBV24-1, the J gene TRBJ2-7, with D possibly being TRBD1 or TRBD2 (5 bases each). The better agreement between TRBJ2-5 and the DNA end casts doubt on the J call. The germline gives CDR1 KGHDR, CDR2 SFDVKD. The CDR3 length is 15 residues. The CDR3 region is CATSDPGASGETQYF. In nucleotides, the CDR3 is TGTGCCACCAGTGATCCCGGGGCCTCTGGGGAGACCCAGTACTTC.

This clonotype showed up just once. J is TRBJ1-1 and V is TRBV20-1, with D unclear. Germline V gives CDR1 DFQATT, CDR2 SNEGSKA (reference sequence). This CDR3 comprises 13 residues. Between the trimmed V and J ends, which lost 5 bases and 1 base, there was a span of 11 bases. The chain's CDR3 is CSALSVANTEAFF. The DNA for the CDR3 is TGCAGTGCTCTCTCCGTTGCGAACACTGAAGCTTTCTTT.

V and J are TRBV9 and TRBJ1-1; 10 positions agree with TRBD1. Per germline, CDR1 SGDLS and CDR2 YYNGEE. CDR3 size: 14 residues. V dropped 4 bases and J dropped 6; count of bases not matched to a gene: 6. CDR3 in DNA: TGTGCCAGCAGCCCCGGGACAGGGGTGGCTGAAGCTTTCTTT. Translating it yields CASSPGTGVAEAFF.

V usage is TRBV15 and J usage is TRBJ2-5; 8 nucleotides agree with TRBD1. This CDR3 comprises 15 residues. V shed 5 bases, J shed 3 bases, and the junction held 8 bases outside the gene matches. CDR1 LNHNV and CDR2 YYDKDF come from the germline V gene (reference sequence). The CDR3 DNA reads TGTGCCACCAGCGTCCGGGACAGGAAAAAAGAGACCCAGTACTTC. Amino acids: CATSVRDRKKETQYF.

This clonotype has ten or more counts. The chain uses TRBV7-2 and TRBJ2-3, with D perhaps matching TRBD2 (5 bases). This CDR3 contains 20 residues. V dropped 5 bases and J dropped 4 bases, with 31 bases sitting between them. Germline CDR1 is SGHTA and CDR2 is FQGNSA. CDR3 nucleotide sequence: TGTGCCAGCAGCCCGCCTATACGCCAAGCTAGCATTCTGTTGGCAGATACGCAGTATTTT. Translating it yields CASSPPIRQASILLADTQYF.

This clonotype was seen a handful of times. The chain uses TRBV6-5 and TRBJ2-6; D gene uncertain. CDR3 length equals 17 residues. Trimming removed 0 bases from V and 2 bases from J, with 11 bases in between. CDR1 MNHEY and CDR2 SVGAGI come from the germline V gene. The CDR3 here is CASSYSSLRAGANVLTF. The DNA for the CDR3 is TGTGCCAGCAGTTACTCGTCTCTTCGGGCTGGGGCCAACGTCCTGACTTTC.

The chain has TRBV6-2 or TRBV6-3 and TRBJ2-7, with a weak D call TRBD1 (7 bases). V was cut by 6 bases and J by 5 bases, with 14 bases left in between. Germline V gene lookup returns CDR1 MNHEY and CDR2 SVGEGT. The length of the CDR3 is 13 residues. CDR3: CASRGGTVHEQYF. CDR3 bases: TGTGCCAGCAGAGGCGGGACAGTGCACGAGCAGTACTTC.

The genes are TRBV7-2 and TRBJ1-2; 9 nucleotides agree with TRBD1. V trimming: 3 bases; J trimming: 8 bases; junction bases outside the gene matches: 13. The CDR3 is 16 amino acids. Germline values: CDR1 SGHTA, CDR2 FQGNSA. CDR3 in amino acids: CASSFLQTGTGNGYTF. The CDR3 DNA reads TGTGCCAGCAGCTTTCTCCAGACCGGGACAGGGAACGGCTACACCTTC.